Listed below are T cell receptor beta chains from one sample, sequenced in a study of T cell responses to AZD1222 COVID-19 vaccine. Only in-frame clones appear in the TCRdb table, and some are missing; sequencing was by immunoSEQ multiplex PCR. The sample has some 150,000 clones, around 88% seen once. Sequencing used peripheral blood, obtained on day 0 of AZD1222 vaccination. The receptors originated from an adult in good health. Each CDR3 is given with its conserved first and last residue. The D gene is left open where the match is weak. Rows may omit the clone size; those that give it use once, few, many or a size class.

J	V	size	D	DNA	CDR3
TRBJ1-1	TRBV12-3/TRBV12-4	.	.	TGTGCCAGCAGTTACTGGGGGTTCGAAGCTTTCTTT	CASSYWGFEAFF
TRBJ1-2	TRBV29-1	.	.	TGCAGCGTTGAAGACCCCGGGGAAAACACCTTC	CSVEDPGENTF
TRBJ1-4	TRBV6-2/TRBV6-3	.	.	TGTGCCAGCAGTTACCCCCTCGGGGTGGGGACTTCAGAAAAACTGTTTTTT	CASSYPLGVGTSEKLFF
TRBJ1-5	TRBV19	.	.	TGTGCCAGTAGTCACCGGGATCAGCCCCAGCATTTT	CASSHRDQPQHF
TRBJ2-3	TRBV11-1	.	TRBD2	TGTGCCAGCAGCCTAGCTAGCGGGAGGGCCAAGGCAACAGATACGCAGTATTTT	CASSLASGRAKATDTQYF
TRBJ1-3	TRBV19	once	.	TGTGCCAGTACTCAGCTCTCTGGAAACACCATATATTTT	CASTQLSGNTIYF
TRBJ2-1	TRBV15	.	.	TGTGCCACCAGCAGAGCCTACAATGAGCAGTTCTTC	CATSRAYNEQFF
TRBJ1-2	TRBV19	.	.	TGTGCCAGTAGTATTGACAGGAATGGCTACACCTTC	CASSIDRNGYTF
TRBJ1-5	TRBV11-2	.	.	TGTGCCAGCAGCTTAGCTGGGGCGGGCAATCAGCCCCAGCATTTT	CASSLAGAGNQPQHF
TRBJ2-1	TRBV6-5	once	TRBD2	TGTGCCAGCAGTTATGGACTAGCGGGAGGGGGGGAGCAGTTCTTC	CASSYGLAGGGEQFF
TRBJ1-5	TRBV5-1	.	.	TGCGCCAGCAGCTGGGGGGATAGCAATCAGCCCCAGCATTTT	CASSWGDSNQPQHF
TRBJ1-1	TRBV5-4	.	.	TGTGCCAGCAGCTCCCGGGACAAGAACACTGAAGCTTTCTTT	CASSSRDKNTEAFF
TRBJ1-1	TRBV7-2	.	.	TGTGCCAGCAGCTTCGGGGCAGCCCGGAGGGAAGCTTTCTTT	CASSFGAARREAFF
TRBJ2-7	TRBV7-8	few	.	TGTGCCAGCAGCCCTAGCTCCTACGAGCAGTACTTC	CASSPSSYEQYF
TRBJ1-2	TRBV20-1	.	.	TGCAGTGTTGGAGGCTACACCTTC	CSVGGYTF
TRBJ2-7	TRBV11-2	.	.	TGTGCCAGCAGCTTAAGTGCAGGGATTAAAGAGCAGTACTTC	CASSLSAGIKEQYF
TRBJ1-1	TRBV5-1	.	.	TGCGCCAGCAGCTTGGGACAGTCACGGGAAGCTTTCTTT	CASSLGQSREAFF
TRBJ2-2	TRBV5-4	.	.	TGTGCCAGCAGCTTTAGGGTAGGGGAGCTGTTTTTT	CASSFRVGELFF
TRBJ2-1	TRBV7-8	.	.	TGTGCCAGCAGCCCAAGGGTGGGACAGCAGTTCTTC	CASSPRVGQQFF
TRBJ1-2	TRBV14	.	.	TGTGCCAGCAGCCAAGCGACCCCTAACTATGGCTACACCTTC	CASSQATPNYGYTF
TRBJ1-4	TRBV3-1/TRBV3-2	.	.	TGTGCCAGCAGACCGGACGAGGGTCGTGAAAAACTGTTTTTT	CASRPDEGREKLFF
TRBJ2-7	TRBV10-3	.	TRBD2	TGTGCCACCGTTAAGACTAGCGCAGCCTACGAGCAGTACTTC	CATVKTSAAYEQYF
TRBJ2-2	TRBV10-3	.	TRBD2	TGTGCCTCGAAACGGACTAGCGGAGCCAACACCGGGGAGCTGTTTTTT	CASKRTSGANTGELFF
TRBJ2-1	TRBV4-3	.	.	TGCGCCAGCAGCCAAGATCTCAACGGGAATGAGCAGTTCTTC	CASSQDLNGNEQFF
TRBJ1-2	TRBV7-9	.	.	TGTGCCAGCAGCTTAGCGGCTTTTGGCTACACCTTC	CASSLAAFGYTF
TRBJ2-1	TRBV9	.	TRBD2	TGTGCCAGCAGCCCATTAGCGGGGGATGCCTACAATGAGCAGTTCTTC	CASSPLAGDAYNEQFF
TRBJ1-1	TRBV28	.	.	TGTGCCACCCTGTACCTGAACACTGAAGCTTTCTTT	CATLYLNTEAFF
TRBJ2-2	TRBV6-5	.	.	TGTGCCAGCATTTTTAGGGGTTCCGGGGAGCTGTTTTTT	CASIFRGSGELFF
TRBJ1-1	TRBV14	.	.	TGTGCCAGCAGCCCCATAACAGTGAACACTGAAGCTTTCTTT	CASSPITVNTEAFF
TRBJ1-3	TRBV5-1	.	.	TGCGCCAGCAGCCCGGCAGGGATATCTGGAAACACCATATATTTT	CASSPAGISGNTIYF
TRBJ2-5	TRBV4-3	.	.	TGCGCCAGCAGCCAAGGAACTAGACAGGATTTGGAGACCCAGTACTTC	CASSQGTRQDLETQYF
TRBJ2-5	TRBV25-1	once	.	TGTGCCAGCATGGGAGGGGGCCTAGAGACCCAGTACTTC	CASMGGGLETQYF
TRBJ2-7	TRBV10-1	once	TRBD2	TGCGCCAGCAGTGAGTCGATGGGACTAGCGACGTACGAGCAGTACTTC	CASSESMGLATYEQYF